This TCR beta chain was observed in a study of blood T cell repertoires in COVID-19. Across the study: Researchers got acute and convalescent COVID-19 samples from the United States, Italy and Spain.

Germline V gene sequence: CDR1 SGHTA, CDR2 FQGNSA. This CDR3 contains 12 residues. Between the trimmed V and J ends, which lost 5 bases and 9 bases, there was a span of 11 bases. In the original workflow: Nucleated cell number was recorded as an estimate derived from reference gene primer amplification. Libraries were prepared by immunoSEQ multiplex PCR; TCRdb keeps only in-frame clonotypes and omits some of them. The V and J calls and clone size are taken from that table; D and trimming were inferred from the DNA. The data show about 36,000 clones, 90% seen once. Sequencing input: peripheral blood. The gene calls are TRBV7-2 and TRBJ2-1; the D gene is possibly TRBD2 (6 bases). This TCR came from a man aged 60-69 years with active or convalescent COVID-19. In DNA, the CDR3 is TGTGCCAGCAGCCTCGGGGGTAGTGAGCAGTTCTTC. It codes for CASSLGGSEQFF.